This T cell receptor beta chain was observed in a study of T-cell memory formation after mild COVID-19. Notes on the study in general: Day 37-peaking second-wave clones had unconfirmed SARS-CoV-2 specificity. Pre-infection memory held some responding clones, suggesting pre-existing cross-reactive T cells responded.

A remark on this clonotype: Its antigen is undetermined.

TCRdb reanalysed the 5' RACE reads using MiXCR and keeps one entry per CDR3 protein. This sample carries over 250,000 distinct CDR3 sequences, approximately 15% of them seen once, and the ten largest clones take roughly 23%. CDR3 length: 17 amino acids. Germline CDR1 MNHEY, CDR2 SVGAGI. V lost 2 bases, J lost 2 bases, and 9 bases stayed unmatched. V is TRBV6-5 and J is TRBJ2-3; 8 bases map to TRBD2. Sequencing was done on a sample of PBMCs or a T cell subset sorted from them (not recorded which). This clonotype was obtained from a man between 18 and 35 years old who had mild COVID-19 (a few samples of this study predate the infection). Cell type and time point are not known. The CDR3 is CASSYLRAGGFTDTQYF. The DNA of the CDR3 is TGTGCCAGCAGTTACCTCAGGGCGGGGGGATTCACAGATACGCAGTATTTT.